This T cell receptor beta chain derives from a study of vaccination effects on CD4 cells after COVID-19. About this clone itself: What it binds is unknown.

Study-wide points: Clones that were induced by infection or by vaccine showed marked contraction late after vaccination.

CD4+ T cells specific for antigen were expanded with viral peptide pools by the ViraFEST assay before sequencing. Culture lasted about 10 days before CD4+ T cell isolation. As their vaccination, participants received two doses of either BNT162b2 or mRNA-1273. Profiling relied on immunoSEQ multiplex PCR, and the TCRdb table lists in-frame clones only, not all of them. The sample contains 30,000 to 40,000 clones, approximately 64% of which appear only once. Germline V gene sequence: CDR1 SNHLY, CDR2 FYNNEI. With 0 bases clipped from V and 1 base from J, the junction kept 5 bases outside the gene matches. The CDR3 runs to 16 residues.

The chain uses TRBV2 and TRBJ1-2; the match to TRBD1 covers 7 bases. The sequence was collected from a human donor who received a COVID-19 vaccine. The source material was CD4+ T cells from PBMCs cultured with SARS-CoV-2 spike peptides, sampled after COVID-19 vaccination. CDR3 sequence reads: CASSEAETGNNYGYTF. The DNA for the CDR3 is TGTGCCAGCAGTGAAGCGGAGACAGGGAATAACTATGGCTACACCTTC. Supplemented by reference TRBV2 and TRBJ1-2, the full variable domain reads EPEVTQTPSHQVTQMGQEVILRCVPISNHLYFYWYRQILGQKVEFLVSFYNNEISEKSEIFDDQFSVERPDGSNFTLKIRSTKLEDSAMYFCASSEAETGNNYGYTFGSGTRLTVV.